This T cell receptor beta chain is from a study of blood T cell repertoires in COVID-19. Turning to the study itself: PBMCs, B-cell-depleted T cells, or T cells were the source of the cDNA or gDNA that made up the material.

Generated by immunoSEQ multiplex PCR, the TCRdb table keeps only in-frame clones and is missing some. The table includes roughly 320,000 clones, more than 75% detected once. This clone appeared a single time. This CDR3 is 18 amino acids long. The junction had 10 bases not matched to a gene; V was cut back by 4 bases and J by 3 bases. The germline gives CDR1 SEHNR, CDR2 FQNEAQ (reference sequence). V usage is TRBV7-9 and J usage is TRBJ2-2; 11 nucleotides agree with TRBD2. Sequencing input: PBMCs or T cells enriched from blood (not recorded which). The receptor's source is a man aged 25 to 40 who had recovered from COVID-19. The CDR3 protein is CASSSGLAAIGDTGELFF. DNA of the CDR3: TGTGCCAGCAGCTCGGGACTAGCGGCTATAGGGGACACCGGGGAGCTGTTTTTT.